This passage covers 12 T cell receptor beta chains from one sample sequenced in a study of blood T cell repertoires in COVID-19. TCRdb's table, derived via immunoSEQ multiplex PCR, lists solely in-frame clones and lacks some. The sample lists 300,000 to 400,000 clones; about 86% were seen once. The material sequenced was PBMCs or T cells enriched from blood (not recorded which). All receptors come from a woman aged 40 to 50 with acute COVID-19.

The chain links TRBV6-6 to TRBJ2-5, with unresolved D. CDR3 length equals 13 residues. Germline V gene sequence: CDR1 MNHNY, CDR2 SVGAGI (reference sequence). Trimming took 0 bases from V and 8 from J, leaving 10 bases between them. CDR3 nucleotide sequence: TGTGCCAGCAGTTACTCGGCCCTCCCTACCCAGTACTTC. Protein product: CASSYSALPTQYF.

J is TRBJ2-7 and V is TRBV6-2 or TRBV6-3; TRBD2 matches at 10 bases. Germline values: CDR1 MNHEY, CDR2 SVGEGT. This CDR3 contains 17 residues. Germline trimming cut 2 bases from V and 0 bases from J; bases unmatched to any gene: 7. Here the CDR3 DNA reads TGTGCCAGCAGTTACCGGGGACCTAGCGGGAGCTCCTACGAGCAGTACTTC. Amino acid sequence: CASSYRGPSGSSYEQYF.

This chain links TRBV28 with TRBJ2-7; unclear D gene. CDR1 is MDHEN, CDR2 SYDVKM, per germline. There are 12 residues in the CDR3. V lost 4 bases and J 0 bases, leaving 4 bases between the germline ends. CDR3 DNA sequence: TGTGCCAGCAGTTCCGTCTCCTACGAGCAGTACTTC. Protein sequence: CASSSVSYEQYF.

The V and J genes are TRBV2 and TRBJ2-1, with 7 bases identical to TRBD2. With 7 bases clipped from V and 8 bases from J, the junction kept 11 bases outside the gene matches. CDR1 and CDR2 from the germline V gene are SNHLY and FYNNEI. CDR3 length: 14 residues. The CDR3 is CASIPLARGDEQFF. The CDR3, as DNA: TGTGCCAGCATCCCACTAGCGAGAGGCGATGAGCAGTTCTTC.

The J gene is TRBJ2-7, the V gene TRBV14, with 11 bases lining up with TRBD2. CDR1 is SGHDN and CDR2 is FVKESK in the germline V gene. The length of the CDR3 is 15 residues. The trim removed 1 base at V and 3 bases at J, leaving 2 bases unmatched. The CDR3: CASSQGLAGIYEQYF. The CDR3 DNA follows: TGTGCCAGCAGCCAAGGACTAGCGGGAATCTACGAGCAGTACTTC.

The CDR3 bases are TGTGCCAGTAGTATAGGGTGGGAGGATTCACCCCTCCACTTT. Protein sequence: CASSIGWEDSPLHF. The chain employs TRBV19 and TRBJ1-6; D gene uncertain. Looked up from germline, CDR1 is LNHDA and CDR2 is SQIVND (reference sequence). CDR3 length: 14 amino acids. The V gene lost 1 base and the J gene lost 8 bases, with 9 bases spanning the gap. The variable domain in full, completed from reference TRBV19 and TRBJ1-6, reads DGGITQSPKYLFRKEGQNVTLSCEQNLNHDAMYWYRQDPGQGLRLIYYSQIVNDFQKGDIAEGYSVSREKKESFPLTVTSAQKNPTAFYLCASSIGWEDSPLHFGNGTRLTVT.

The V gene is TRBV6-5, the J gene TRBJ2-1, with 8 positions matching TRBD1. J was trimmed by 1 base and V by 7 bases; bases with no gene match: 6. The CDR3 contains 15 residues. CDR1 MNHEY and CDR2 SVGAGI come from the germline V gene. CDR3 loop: CASTLGQGSYNEQFF. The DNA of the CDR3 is TGTGCCAGCACCTTAGGACAGGGTTCCTACAATGAGCAGTTCTTC.

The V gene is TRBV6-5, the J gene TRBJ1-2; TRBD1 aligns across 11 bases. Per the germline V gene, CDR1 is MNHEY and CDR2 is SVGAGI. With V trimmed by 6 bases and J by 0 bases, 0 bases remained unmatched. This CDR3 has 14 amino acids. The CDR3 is CASRGQGANYGYTF. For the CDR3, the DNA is TGTGCCAGCAGGGGACAGGGGGCTAACTATGGCTACACCTTC.

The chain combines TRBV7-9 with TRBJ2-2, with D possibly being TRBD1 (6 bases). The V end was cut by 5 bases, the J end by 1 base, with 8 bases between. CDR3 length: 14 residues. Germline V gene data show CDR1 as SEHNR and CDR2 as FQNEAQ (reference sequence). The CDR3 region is CASSPQGNTGELFF. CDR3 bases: TGTGCCAGCAGCCCACAGGGGAACACCGGGGAGCTGTTTTTT. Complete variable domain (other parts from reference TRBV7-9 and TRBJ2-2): DTGVSQNPRHKITKRGQNVTFRCDPISEHNRLYWYRQTLGQGPEFLTYFQNEAQLEKSRLLSDRFSAERPKGSFSTLEIQRTEQGDSAMYLCASSPQGNTGELFFGEGSRLTVL.

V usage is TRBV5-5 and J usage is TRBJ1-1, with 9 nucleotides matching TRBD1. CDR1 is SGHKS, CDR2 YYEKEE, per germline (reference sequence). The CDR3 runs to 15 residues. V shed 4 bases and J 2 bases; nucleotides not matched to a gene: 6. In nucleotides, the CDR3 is TGTGCCAGCAGCGCGGGGGACAGGGAAAACACTGAAGCTTTCTTT. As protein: CASSAGDRENTEAFF.

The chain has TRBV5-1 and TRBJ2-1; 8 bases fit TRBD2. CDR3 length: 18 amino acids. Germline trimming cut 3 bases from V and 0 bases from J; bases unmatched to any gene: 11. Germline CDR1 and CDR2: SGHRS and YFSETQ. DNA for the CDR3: TGCGCCAGCAGCTGGGGAGCCGGGCGGGGGGCCTCCTACAATGAGCAGTTCTTC. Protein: CASSWGAGRGASYNEQFF.

The CDR3 DNA reads TGCGCCAGCAGCTCACCCGGGACAGCCCAGACCCAGTACTTC. This codes for CASSSPGTAQTQYF. The chain has TRBV5-1 and TRBJ2-5; TRBD1 agrees at 7 bases. Trimming cost V 3 bases and J 6 bases; bases outside gene matches: 8. Looked up from germline, CDR1 is SGHRS and CDR2 is YFSETQ. The CDR3 consists of 14 residues.